Following are 14 T cell receptor beta chains from one sample sequenced in a study of blood T cell repertoires in COVID-19. This table comes from immunoSEQ multiplex PCR, and its TCRdb copy is limited to in-frame clones, with some not included. This table holds roughly 440,000 clones, 88% found once. The sequencing input was peripheral blood. The receptor source for this set is a woman aged 50 to 60 with COVID-19, enrolled during active disease.

This rearrangement joins TRBV7-6 to TRBJ2-3; weak D call: TRBD2 (6 bases). The CDR3 loop spans 15 amino acids. V was shortened by 5 bases and J by 3 bases, with 15 bases between the two germline ends. Germline V gene sequence: CDR1 SGHVS, CDR2 FNYEAQ. The CDR3 DNA follows: TGTGCCAGCAGCCTCGACGGGGGAGAGACAGATACGCAGTATTTT. Translating gives CASSLDGGETDTQYF.

The chain links TRBV6-1 to TRBJ2-3; D is unclear. Looked up from germline, CDR1 is MNHNS and CDR2 is SASEGT. This CDR3 comprises 18 residues. Trimming took 0 bases from V and 2 from J, leaving 18 bases between them. The CDR3 DNA sequence: TGTGCCAGCAGTGAAGCGGGTGTCTCAGGCCCCGACACAGATACGCAGTATTTT. Its protein product is CASSEAGVSGPDTDTQYF.

The V gene is TRBV27, the J gene TRBJ1-2; tentatively, D is TRBD1 (5 bases). Germline lookup yields CDR1 MNHEY and CDR2 SMNVEV (reference sequence). The CDR3 consists of 13 residues. V was clipped by 1 base and J by 8 bases, with 11 bases between them. CDR3 sequence (DNA): TGTGCCAGCAGTTTATGGGGGGAGGGCGGCTACACCTTC. This sequence encodes CASSLWGEGGYTF.

This clone appeared once. This chain links TRBV11-2 with TRBJ1-1; D not resolved. The V end was cut by 5 bases, the J end by 5 bases, with 12 bases between. CDR1 SGHAT and CDR2 FQNNGV come from the germline V gene. The CDR3 has 13 residues. As DNA, the CDR3 is TGTGCCAGCAGCCCCCGCCCGGGAACTGAAGCTTTCTTT. The encoded protein is CASSPRPGTEAFF.

The chain links TRBV5-5 to TRBJ1-5; 8 nucleotides align to TRBD1. The ends lost 1 base at V and 2 bases at J; junction bases unmatched: 14. The CDR3 covers 19 residues. Germline CDR1 is SGHKS and CDR2 is YYEKEE (reference sequence). The CDR3 reads CASSLRWTGRDGGNQPQHF. The CDR3, as DNA: TGTGCCAGCAGCTTGAGATGGACAGGGAGGGATGGGGGCAATCAGCCCCAGCATTTT.

The rearrangement joins TRBV11-3 to TRBJ2-3; perhaps TRBD2 as D (5 bases). This CDR3 spans 14 amino acids. CDR1 and CDR2 (germline): SGHNT, YENEEA. V lost 8 bases, J lost 4 bases, and 16 bases lay in between. CDR3 in amino acids: CASSPSEGADTQYF. The CDR3 DNA is TGTGCCAGCTCTCCCTCCGAGGGCGCAGATACGCAGTATTTT.

The genes are TRBV7-9 and TRBJ2-3, with TRBD2 matching 7 bases. The germline V gene has CDR1 SEHNR and CDR2 FQNEAQ (reference sequence). The CDR3 has 14 residues. J lost 3 bases, V lost 5 bases, and 5 bases had no gene match. The CDR3 DNA is TGTGCCAGCAGCCCGAGCGGGGTGACAGATACGCAGTATTTT. Encoded protein: CASSPSGVTDTQYF.

The table lists this clone with a count of one. The rearrangement uses TRBV30 and TRBJ2-6, with D unresolved. Trimming shortened V by 0 bases and J by 2 bases, and 8 bases separated the two germline ends. CDR1 and CDR2 (germline): GTSNPN, SVGIG (reference sequence). CDR3 length equals 15 residues. The CDR3 protein is CAWSVLVTGANVLTF. CDR3 in DNA: TGTGCCTGGAGTGTACTCGTTACTGGGGCCAACGTCCTGACTTTC.

V gene TRBV7-8 combines with J gene TRBJ1-1; weak D call: TRBD1 (5 bases). The V and J ends lost 1 base and 4 bases respectively, with 10 bases between them. The CDR3 covers 14 residues. Looked up from germline, CDR1 is SGHVS and CDR2 is FQNEAQ. CDR3 amino acids: CASSLGGRVTEAFF. CDR3 nucleotides: TGTGCCAGCAGCTTAGGTGGCAGGGTCACTGAAGCTTTCTTT.

The CDR3 bases are TGTGCCAGCAAAGAAACAAATCAGCCCCAGCATTTT. It translates to CASKETNQPQHF. V and J are TRBV28 and TRBJ1-5; D remains unclear. Germline CDR1 MDHEN, CDR2 SYDVKM. The CDR3 extends over 12 amino acids. V shed 7 bases and J shed 4 bases, with 8 bases lying between them.

This clone was recorded once. This chain connects TRBV5-6 to TRBJ1-5; D gene unclear. Per germline, CDR1 SGHDT and CDR2 YYEEEE. V lost 4 bases, J lost 2 bases, and 10 bases lay in between. The CDR3 length is 14 residues. The CDR3 DNA reads TGTGCCAGCAGCCCAGGAGGGCGCAATCAGCCCCAGCATTTT. This encodes CASSPGGRNQPQHF.

V is TRBV5-1 and J is TRBJ1-3, with TRBD1 matching 8 bases. Trimming cost V 4 bases and J 0 bases; bases outside gene matches: 9. CDR1 SGHRS and CDR2 YFSETQ come from the germline V gene. CDR3 length equals 17 residues. CDR3 DNA sequence: TGCGCCAGCAGCCCAGATAGGGACAGGATCTCTGGAAACACCATATATTTT. Its translation is CASSPDRDRISGNTIYF.

This clone showed up just once. V gene TRBV5-1 combines with J gene TRBJ1-4; D is unclear. Trimming shortened V by 7 bases and J by 8 bases, and 9 bases separated the two germline ends. This CDR3 region has 11 residues. Germline assignment: CDR1 SGHRS and CDR2 YFSETQ. In nucleotides, the CDR3 is TGCGCCAGCCGATTAGAGGAAAAACTGTTTTTT. Its protein product is CASRLEEKLFF.

V usage is TRBV5-8 and J usage is TRBJ2-2; D gene ambiguous. This CDR3 is 14 amino acids long. The V end lost 7 bases, the J end lost 1 base, and 11 bases lay between the germline ends. Per germline, CDR1 SGHTS and CDR2 YDEGEE. The chain's CDR3 is CASPTPLNTGELFF. DNA for the CDR3: TGTGCCAGCCCTACCCCCCTGAACACCGGGGAGCTGTTTTTT.